This TCR beta chain originates from a study of Graves' ophthalmopathy and Graves' hyperthyroidism. Trimming at V came to 6 bases and at J to 6 bases, leaving 12 bases not matched to a gene. This CDR3 is 15 amino acids long. Germline V lookup: CDR1 DFQATT, CDR2 SNEGSKA (reference sequence). General observations from the study: Most expanded thyroid clonotypes above 0.001 frequency also appeared in blood.

Turning to this clonotype: Its antigen is undetermined.

Amplifying from RNA transcripts, the study obtained TCR beta CDR3 regions. Amplification began with first-round RT-PCR using HTBI primers, then second-round multiplex PCR was performed. TCRdb analysed the multiplex PCR reads with MiXCR anew, one entry per CDR3 protein. Of approximately 700,000 distinct CDR3 sequences listed, roughly two fifths are singletons. The study excluded patients with other autoimmune diseases, uncontrolled infections, pregnancy or lactation. The evidence that diagnosis relied on was clinical symptoms, serum thyroxine, TRAb, thyroid ultrasound and orbital computed tomography.

The source of this sequence is an adult man with Graves' ophthalmopathy. Sample: peripheral blood. The genes are TRBV20-1 and TRBJ1-5; 9 nucleotides match TRBD1. The CDR3 DNA reads as TGCAGTGCCAATGCCGGGACAGGGTTCGGTCAGCCCCAGCATTTT. Translated, it gives CSANAGTGFGQPQHF.